This T cell receptor (beta chain) was retrieved from a study of radiotherapy plus CTLA-4 blockade in lung cancer listed by TCRdb under 2018. Regarding the complete study: Among the enrolled patients, about 19% had an objective response, and 25% to 35% reached disease control.

Overall study results and their limits: The strongest predictors of response, as reported, were early dynamic changes in blood T cell clones along with a rise in serum interferon-beta after radiation. After treatment with radiotherapy and ipilimumab, TCR clones that came from tumors expanded in the peripheral blood.

Regarding this clone: Its target antigen remains unknown. No base quality values were provided; no much bigger clone lies one nucleotide off.

In this study, focal radiation therapy paired with CTLA-4 blockade (ipilimumab) was tested in patients who had chemo-refractory metastatic non-small-cell lung cancer. To prepare the library, the immunoSEQ multiplex PCR assay was applied. In TCRdb, the immuneACCESS table is reduced to in-frame sequences with V and J assigned. These tables do not hold every clone; where another copy was compared, an unresolved V gene accounts for under half, and the others remain unexplained. The sample table holds 75,000 to 100,000 clones, of which approximately 78% were seen once. The ten top clones hold 3.4% of the sample. The source is a human donor with non-small cell lung cancer who had a partial response to radiotherapy plus ipilimumab. This specimen consisted of peripheral blood, obtained from a patient treated with radiotherapy plus ipilimumab.

The sequenced DNA: TGTGCCATCCGAGTCCAGGGGGCGCGGGACTATGGCTACACCTTC. Its amino acids are CAIRVQGARDYGYTF. The chain is assembled from TRBV28 and TRBJ1-2; 8 bases in between match TRBD1. The junction shows trimming of 10 bases on V and 3 bases on J, and the gene matches do not reach 13 bases of it. The germline V gene yields MDHEN for CDR1 and SYDVKM for CDR2. Including the terminal cysteine and phenylalanine, the CDR3 comprises 15 residues. The read is trimmed to its CDR3 DNA, 45 bases read in frame from base 1.